The clone carrying this TCR beta chain was seen ten or more times. The CDR3 runs 15 residues. Germline lookup yields CDR1 SGHRS and CDR2 YFSETQ. V was trimmed by 3 bases and J by 0 bases, leaving 11 bases between them. These data come from a study of T-cell memory formation after mild COVID-19. In the study overall: TCR clusters were mostly donor specific.

TCRdb processed the 5' RACE reads anew with MiXCR; each CDR3 protein has one entry. The sample lists some 150,000 distinct CDR3 sequences; approximately 5.7% were seen once. Material: PBMCs or a T cell subset sorted from them (not recorded which). This chain connects TRBV5-1 to TRBJ2-3, with D possibly called TRBD1 or TRBD2 (5 bases each). The receptor's source is an adult woman who had mild COVID-19 (a few samples of this study predate the infection). Cell type and time point are not known. In DNA form, the CDR3 reads TGCGCCAGCAGCTCGGACTGGGGGAGCACAGATACGCAGTATTTT. As protein: CASSSDWGSTDTQYF.